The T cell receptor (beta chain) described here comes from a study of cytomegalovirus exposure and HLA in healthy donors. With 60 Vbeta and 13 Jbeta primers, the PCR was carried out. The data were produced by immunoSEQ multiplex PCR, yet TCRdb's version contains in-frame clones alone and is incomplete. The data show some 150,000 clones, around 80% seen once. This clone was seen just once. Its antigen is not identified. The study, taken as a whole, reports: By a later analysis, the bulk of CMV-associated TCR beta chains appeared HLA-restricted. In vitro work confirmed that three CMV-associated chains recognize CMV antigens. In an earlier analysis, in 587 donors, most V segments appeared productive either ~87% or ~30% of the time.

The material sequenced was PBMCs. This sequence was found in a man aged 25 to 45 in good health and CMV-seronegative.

Here the CDR3 reads CASSSPTSYYGYTF. In DNA, the CDR3 is TGTGCCAGCAGCTCGCCCACGAGTTACTATGGCTACACCTTC. The chain uses TRBV9 and TRBJ1-2; D is uncertain. Germline V gene lookup returns CDR1 SGDLS and CDR2 YYNGEE. V was shortened by 4 bases and J by 3 bases, with 13 bases between the two germline ends. The length of the CDR3 is 14 residues.